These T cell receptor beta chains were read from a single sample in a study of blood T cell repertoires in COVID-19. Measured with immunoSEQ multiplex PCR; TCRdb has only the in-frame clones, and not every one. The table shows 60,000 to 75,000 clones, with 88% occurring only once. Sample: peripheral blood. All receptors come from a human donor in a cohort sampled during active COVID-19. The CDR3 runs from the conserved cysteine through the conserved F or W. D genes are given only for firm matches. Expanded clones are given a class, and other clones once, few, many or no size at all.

CDR3nt: TGTGCCAGCAGCTTAGATCAGTGGGGCGGTGAGCAGTTCTTC
CDR3aa: CASSLDQWGGEQFF
j_gene: TRBJ2-1
d_gene: NA
abundance: NA
v_gene: TRBV11-2

CDR3nt: TGTGCCAGCAGCCAACGACTAGCGGGTTTTTCGAACACCGGGGAGCTGTTTTTT
CDR3aa: CASSQRLAGFSNTGELFF
j_gene: TRBJ2-2
d_gene: TRBD2
abundance: NA
v_gene: TRBV7-8

CDR3nt: TGTGCCAGCAGCTTAGCGGGCACCGGGGAGCTGTTTTTT
CDR3aa: CASSLAGTGELFF
j_gene: TRBJ2-2
d_gene: NA
abundance: NA
v_gene: TRBV5-4

CDR3nt: TGTGCCAGCAGCTTAGTGACAGGGGTGCGCACCGGGGAGCTGTTTTTT
CDR3aa: CASSLVTGVRTGELFF
j_gene: TRBJ2-2
d_gene: TRBD1
abundance: NA
v_gene: TRBV11-2

CDR3nt: TGTGCCAGCAGCCCGCGGACTAGCGGGAGCACAGATACGCAGTATTTT
CDR3aa: CASSPRTSGSTDTQYF
j_gene: TRBJ2-3
d_gene: TRBD2
abundance: NA
v_gene: TRBV5-4

CDR3nt: TGTGCCAGCAGCTTAGGTGCAGACCAAGAGACCCAGTACTTC
CDR3aa: CASSLGADQETQYF
j_gene: TRBJ2-5
d_gene: NA
abundance: NA
v_gene: TRBV13

CDR3nt: TGTGCCAGCAGGCCCCCGGGCACCGGGGAGCTGTTTTTT
CDR3aa: CASRPPGTGELFF
j_gene: TRBJ2-2
d_gene: NA
abundance: NA
v_gene: TRBV6-5

CDR3nt: TGTGCCAGCAACCCTTCAAATGAAATCCGCAGTGAAGCTTTCTTT
CDR3aa: CASNPSNEIRSEAFF
j_gene: TRBJ1-1
d_gene: NA
abundance: NA
v_gene: TRBV6-2/TRBV6-3

CDR3nt: TGTGCCAGCAGCGGTGGCGGGGATTCACCCCTCCACTTT
CDR3aa: CASSGGGDSPLHF
j_gene: TRBJ1-6
d_gene: NA
abundance: few
v_gene: TRBV9

CDR3nt: TGTGCCAGCAGTGAAAGTCCGACGGGTCGGGGTAATGAAAAACTGTTTTTT
CDR3aa: CASSESPTGRGNEKLFF
j_gene: TRBJ1-4
d_gene: NA
abundance: once
v_gene: TRBV25-1

CDR3nt: TGTGCCACCAGTTTAGCGGGAGAAGAGACCCAGTACTTC
CDR3aa: CATSLAGEETQYF
j_gene: TRBJ2-5
d_gene: TRBD2
abundance: NA
v_gene: TRBV24-1

CDR3nt: TGTGCCTGGAGCAGGGGGCGGCAGGGGGCTTTTGGCTACACCTTC
CDR3aa: CAWSRGRQGAFGYTF
j_gene: TRBJ1-2
d_gene: TRBD1
abundance: NA
v_gene: TRBV30

CDR3nt: TGCGCCAGCAGATCTACTAACTACAATGAGCAGTTCTTC
CDR3aa: CASRSTNYNEQFF
j_gene: TRBJ2-1
d_gene: NA
abundance: NA
v_gene: TRBV5-1

CDR3nt: TGTGCCAGCACTCCCGGGACAGGGGGTACCGGGGAGCTGTTTTTT
CDR3aa: CASTPGTGGTGELFF
j_gene: TRBJ2-2
d_gene: TRBD1
abundance: few
v_gene: TRBV2

CDR3nt: TGTGCCAGCAGCTTATCCAGGACAGGACTTGGCTACACCTTC
CDR3aa: CASSLSRTGLGYTF
j_gene: TRBJ1-2
d_gene: TRBD1
abundance: few
v_gene: TRBV11-2

CDR3nt: TGTGCCAGCAGCTTAGACTCAGGGGAAGCTTTCTTT
CDR3aa: CASSLDSGEAFF
j_gene: TRBJ1-1
d_gene: NA
abundance: NA
v_gene: TRBV11-3

CDR3nt: TGTGCCAGCAGCTCGAGACTAGCGGGAGGACGAGGAGGGGGCACAGATACGCAGTATTTT
CDR3aa: CASSSRLAGGRGGGTDTQYF
j_gene: TRBJ2-3
d_gene: TRBD2
abundance: NA
v_gene: TRBV11-3

CDR3nt: TGTGCCAGCAGCTTGTTTGGGGAGCGGGGGAACACGGGAGATACGCAGTATTTT
CDR3aa: CASSLFGERGNTGDTQYF
j_gene: TRBJ2-3
d_gene: TRBD2
abundance: NA
v_gene: TRBV5-6

CDR3nt: TGTGCCAGCAGATCTAATAGCGGGAGGAGGACCGGGGAGCTGTTTTTT
CDR3aa: CASRSNSGRRTGELFF
j_gene: TRBJ2-2
d_gene: TRBD2
abundance: NA
v_gene: TRBV6-6

CDR3nt: TGTGCCAGCAGCGATCCTTACGGGGGGCCCTCTTACAATGAGCAGTTCTTC
CDR3aa: CASSDPYGGPSYNEQFF
j_gene: TRBJ2-1
d_gene: NA
abundance: NA
v_gene: TRBV13

CDR3nt: TGTGCCAGCAGCCAAGATCTGGCCCATTACTATGGCTACACCTTC
CDR3aa: CASSQDLAHYYGYTF
j_gene: TRBJ1-2
d_gene: NA
abundance: NA
v_gene: TRBV4-2

CDR3nt: TGCGCCAGCAACCCCCCTGAGGTGGGCACAGATACGCAGTATTTT
CDR3aa: CASNPPEVGTDTQYF
j_gene: TRBJ2-3
d_gene: NA
abundance: NA
v_gene: TRBV10-2